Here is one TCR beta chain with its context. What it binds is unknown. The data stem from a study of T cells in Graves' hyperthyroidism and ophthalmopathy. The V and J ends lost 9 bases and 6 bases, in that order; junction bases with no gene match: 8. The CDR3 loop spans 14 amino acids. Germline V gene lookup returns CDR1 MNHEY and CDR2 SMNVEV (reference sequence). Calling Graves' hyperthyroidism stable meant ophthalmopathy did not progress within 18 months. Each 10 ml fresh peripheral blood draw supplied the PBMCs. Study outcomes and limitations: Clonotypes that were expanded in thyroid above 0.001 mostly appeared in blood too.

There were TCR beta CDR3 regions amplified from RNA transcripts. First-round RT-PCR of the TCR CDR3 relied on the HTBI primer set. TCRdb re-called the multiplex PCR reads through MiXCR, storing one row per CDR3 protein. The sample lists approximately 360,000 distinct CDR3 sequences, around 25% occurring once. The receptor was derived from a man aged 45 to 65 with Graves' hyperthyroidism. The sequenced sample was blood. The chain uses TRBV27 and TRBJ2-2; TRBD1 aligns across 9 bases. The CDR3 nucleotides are TGTGCCAGTCACAGGGGGCAATCCGCCGGGGAGCTGTTTTTT. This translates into CASHRGQSAGELFF.